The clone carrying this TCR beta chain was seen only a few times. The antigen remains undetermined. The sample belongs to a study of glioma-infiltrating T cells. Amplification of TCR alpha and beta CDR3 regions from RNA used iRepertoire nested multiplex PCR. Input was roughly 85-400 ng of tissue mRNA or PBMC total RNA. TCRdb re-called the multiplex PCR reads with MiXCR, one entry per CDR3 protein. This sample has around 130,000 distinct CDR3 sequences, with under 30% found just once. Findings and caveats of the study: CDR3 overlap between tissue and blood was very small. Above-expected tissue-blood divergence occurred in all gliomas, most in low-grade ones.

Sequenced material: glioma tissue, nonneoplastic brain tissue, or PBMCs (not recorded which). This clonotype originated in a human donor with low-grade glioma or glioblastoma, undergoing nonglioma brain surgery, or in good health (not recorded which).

DNA of the CDR3: TGTGCCAGCAGCTTGTACAGGGGCCTGGATGAAGCTTTCTTT. Protein sequence: CASSLYRGLDEAFF. This sequence joins TRBV5-8 and TRBJ1-1; 7 nucleotides agree with TRBD1. Trimming at V came to 1 base and at J to 7 bases, leaving 7 bases not matched to a gene. CDR3 length equals 14 residues. Germline assignment: CDR1 SGHTS and CDR2 YDEGEE.